The 7 T cell receptor beta chains listed next were all sequenced from one sample in a study of brain T cells in children with intractable seizures. Profiling relied on immunoSEQ multiplex PCR, and the TCRdb table lists in-frame clones only, not all of them. The table includes roughly 110,000 clones, 90% to 95% detected once. Sequencing used peripheral blood, obtained at surgery. The receptors stem from a boy under three years old with hemimegalencephaly and intractable seizures.

CDR3 in amino acids: CASSPTGLAGTDTQYF. The CDR3 DNA is TGTGCCAGCAGCCCGACCGGACTAGCGGGCACAGATACGCAGTATTTT. The genes are TRBV4-2 and TRBJ2-3; 10 positions match TRBD2. V shed 4 bases and J 1 base; nucleotides not matched to a gene: 5. Per germline, CDR1 LGHNA and CDR2 YNFKEQ. This CDR3 is 16 amino acids long.

The rearrangement joins TRBV27 to TRBJ1-3, with D unclear. CDR3 length: 14 residues. Trimming removed 5 bases at V and 0 bases at J, with 8 bases between. Germline CDR1 is MNHEY and CDR2 is SMNVEV (reference sequence). Here the CDR3 DNA reads TGTGCCAGCAGTCCCCTTGTCTCTGGAAACACCATATATTTT. The encoded protein is CASSPLVSGNTIYF.

The chain has TRBV5-1 and TRBJ1-6, with D maybe TRBD1 (6 bases). Per germline, CDR1 SGHRS and CDR2 YFSETQ. The CDR3 spans 17 residues. Trimming pared 3 bases from V and 6 bases from J, leaving 19 bases between. The CDR3 reads CASSSGQPEASNSPLHF. The CDR3 DNA sequence: TGCGCCAGCAGCTCAGGACAGCCCGAGGCCTCTAATTCACCCCTCCACTTT.

This clone has a single count. In nucleotides, the CDR3 is TGTGCCAGCAGCTATACCCTAAGGCAAGAGACCCAGTACTTC. Its protein product is CASSYTLRQETQYF. This sequence joins TRBV11-3 and TRBJ2-5; D remains ambiguous. The CDR3 loop spans 14 amino acids. Trimming took off 4 bases at V and 2 bases at J, with 11 bases between the two ends. Germline V CDR1 and CDR2: SGHNT, YENEEA.

In its sample, this clone was seen once. This chain joins TRBV6-5 and TRBJ1-2, with D tentatively TRBD1 (5 bases). Germline loops: CDR1 MNHEY, CDR2 SVGAGI. The V end was cut by 11 bases, the J end by 7 bases, with 23 bases between. The CDR3 extends over 14 amino acids. The CDR3 region is CAGTITGGGVGYTF. The CDR3 DNA sequence: TGTGCCGGAACCATAACAGGTGGTGGGGTTGGCTACACCTTC.

The chain is built from TRBV5-1 and TRBJ1-4; 8 bases agree with TRBD1. After removal of 0 bases from V and 8 bases from J, the junction contained 12 bases not matched to a gene. Germline loops: CDR1 SGHRS, CDR2 YFSETQ. The CDR3 consists of 17 residues. The CDR3 coding sequence is TGCGCCAGCAGCTTGGGGGGACAGGCCCTTCAACAGGAAAAACTGTTTTTT. Its protein product is CASSLGGQALQQEKLFF.

The rearrangement joins TRBV7-2 to TRBJ2-1; TRBD2 agrees at 10 bases. The CDR3 sequence is 15 residues long. Germline V gives CDR1 SGHTA, CDR2 FQGNSA. V was pared by 3 bases and J by 14 bases, with 13 bases of the junction left unmatched. This CDR3 is CASSLPGTPGLAKFF. The CDR3 bases are TGTGCCAGCAGCTTGCCAGGGACTCCGGGACTAGCGAAGTTCTTC.